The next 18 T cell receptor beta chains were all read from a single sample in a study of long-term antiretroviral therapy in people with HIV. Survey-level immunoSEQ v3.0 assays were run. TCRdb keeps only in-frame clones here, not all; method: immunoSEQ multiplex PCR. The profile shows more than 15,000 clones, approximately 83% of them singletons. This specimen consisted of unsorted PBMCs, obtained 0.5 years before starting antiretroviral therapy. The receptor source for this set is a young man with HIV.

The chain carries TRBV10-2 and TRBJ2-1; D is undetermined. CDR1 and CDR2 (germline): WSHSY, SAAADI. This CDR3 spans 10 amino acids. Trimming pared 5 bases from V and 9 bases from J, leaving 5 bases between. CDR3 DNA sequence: TGCGCCAGCAGTAGGGTTGAGCAGTTCTTC. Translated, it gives CASSRVEQFF.

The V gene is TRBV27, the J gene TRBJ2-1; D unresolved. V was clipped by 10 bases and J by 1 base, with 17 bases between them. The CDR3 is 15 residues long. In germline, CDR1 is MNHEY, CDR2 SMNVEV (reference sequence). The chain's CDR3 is CATTRTPWSYNEQFF. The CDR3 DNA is TGTGCCACCACCAGGACGCCGTGGTCCTACAATGAGCAGTTCTTC.

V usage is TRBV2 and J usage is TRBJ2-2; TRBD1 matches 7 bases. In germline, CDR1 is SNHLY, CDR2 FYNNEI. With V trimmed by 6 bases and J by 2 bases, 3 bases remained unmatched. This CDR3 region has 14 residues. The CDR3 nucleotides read TGTGCCAGCAGCCGGGACAGAAACACCGGGGAGCTGTTTTTT. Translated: CASSRDRNTGELFF.

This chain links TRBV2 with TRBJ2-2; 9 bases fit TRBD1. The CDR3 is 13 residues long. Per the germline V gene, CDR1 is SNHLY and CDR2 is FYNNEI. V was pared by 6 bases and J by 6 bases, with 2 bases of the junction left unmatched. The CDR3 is CASSYRGPGELFF. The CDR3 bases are TGTGCCAGCAGCTACAGGGGGCCCGGGGAGCTGTTTTTT.

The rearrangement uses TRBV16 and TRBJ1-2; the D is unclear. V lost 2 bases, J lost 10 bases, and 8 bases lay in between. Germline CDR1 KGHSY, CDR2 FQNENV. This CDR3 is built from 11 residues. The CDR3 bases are TGTGCCAGCAGCCAACGAGGTCTCTACACCTTC. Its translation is CASSQRGLYTF.

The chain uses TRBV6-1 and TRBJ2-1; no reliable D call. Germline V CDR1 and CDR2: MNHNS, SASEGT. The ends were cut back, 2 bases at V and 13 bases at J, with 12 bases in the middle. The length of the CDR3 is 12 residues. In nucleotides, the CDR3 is TGTGCCAGCAGTGAATCTAGGCGCGACCAGTTCTTC. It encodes CASSESRRDQFF.

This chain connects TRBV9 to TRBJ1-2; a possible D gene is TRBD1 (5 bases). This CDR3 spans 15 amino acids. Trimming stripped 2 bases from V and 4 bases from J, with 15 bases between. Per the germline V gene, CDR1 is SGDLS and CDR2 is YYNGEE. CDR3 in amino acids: CASSVELGRGYGYTF. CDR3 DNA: TGTGCCAGCAGCGTGGAGTTGGGTAGGGGCTATGGCTACACCTTC.

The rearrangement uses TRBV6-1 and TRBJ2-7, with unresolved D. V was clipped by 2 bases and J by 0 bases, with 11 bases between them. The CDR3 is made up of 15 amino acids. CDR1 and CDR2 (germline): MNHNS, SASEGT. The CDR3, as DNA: TGTGCCAGCAGTGAACCTTCTTTTTCCTCCTACGAGCAGTACTTC. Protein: CASSEPSFSSYEQYF.

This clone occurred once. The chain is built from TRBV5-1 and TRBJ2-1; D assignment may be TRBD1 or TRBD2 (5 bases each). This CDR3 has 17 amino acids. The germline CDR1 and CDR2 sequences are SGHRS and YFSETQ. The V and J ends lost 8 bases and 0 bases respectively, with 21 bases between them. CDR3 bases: TGCGCCAGTCTACGCGTGGGGGAAGGGGACTCCTACAATGAGCAGTTCTTC. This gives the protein CASLRVGEGDSYNEQFF. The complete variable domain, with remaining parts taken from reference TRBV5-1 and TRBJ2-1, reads KAGVTQTPRYLIKTRGQQVTLSCSPISGHRSVSWYQQTPGQGLQFLFEYFSETQRNKGNFPGRFSGRQFSNSRSEMNVSTLELGDSALYLCASLRVGEGDSYNEQFFGPGTRLTVL.

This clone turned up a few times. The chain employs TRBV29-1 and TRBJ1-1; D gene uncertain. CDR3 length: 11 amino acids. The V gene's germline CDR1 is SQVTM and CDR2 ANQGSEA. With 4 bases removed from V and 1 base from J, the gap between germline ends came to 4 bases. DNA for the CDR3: TGCAGCGTTGTGGCGAACACTGAAGCTTTCTTT. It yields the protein CSVVANTEAFF.

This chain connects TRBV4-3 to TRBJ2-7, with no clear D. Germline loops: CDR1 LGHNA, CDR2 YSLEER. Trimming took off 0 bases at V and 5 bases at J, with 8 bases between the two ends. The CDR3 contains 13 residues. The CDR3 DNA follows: TGCGCCAGCAGCCAAGAAATTAGGAACGAGCAGTACTTC. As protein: CASSQEIRNEQYF.

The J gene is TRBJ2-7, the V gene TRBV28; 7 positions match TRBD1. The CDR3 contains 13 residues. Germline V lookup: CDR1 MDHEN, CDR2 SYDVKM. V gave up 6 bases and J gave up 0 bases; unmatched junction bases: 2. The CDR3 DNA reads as TGTGCCAGCAGACGGGACAGCTCCTACGAGCAGTACTTC. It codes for CASRRDSSYEQYF. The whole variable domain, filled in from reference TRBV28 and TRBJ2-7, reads DVKVTQSSRYLVKRTGEKVFLECVQDMDHENMFWYRQDPGLGLRLIYFSYDVKMKEKGDIPEGYSVSREKKERFSLILESASTNQTSMYLCASRRDSSYEQYFGPGTRLTVT.

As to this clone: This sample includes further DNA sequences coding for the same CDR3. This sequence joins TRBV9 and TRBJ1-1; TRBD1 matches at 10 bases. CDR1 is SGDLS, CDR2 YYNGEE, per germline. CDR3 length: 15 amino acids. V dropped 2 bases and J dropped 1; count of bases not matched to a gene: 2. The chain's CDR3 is CASSVGTGANTEAFF. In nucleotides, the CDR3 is TGTGCCAGCAGCGTGGGGACAGGGGCGAACACTGAAGCTTTCTTT.

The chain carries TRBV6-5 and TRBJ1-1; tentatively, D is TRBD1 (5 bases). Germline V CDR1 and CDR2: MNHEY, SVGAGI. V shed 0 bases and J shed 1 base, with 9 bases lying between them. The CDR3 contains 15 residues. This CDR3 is CASSYSGDPNTEAFF. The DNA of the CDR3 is TGTGCCAGCAGTTACTCCGGGGACCCGAACACTGAAGCTTTCTTT.

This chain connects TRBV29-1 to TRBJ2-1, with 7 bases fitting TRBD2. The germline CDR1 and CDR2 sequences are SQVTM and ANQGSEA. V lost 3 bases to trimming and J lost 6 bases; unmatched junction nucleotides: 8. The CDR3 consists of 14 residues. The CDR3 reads CSVEGGSPANEQFF. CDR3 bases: TGCAGCGTTGAGGGGGGGTCCCCCGCCAATGAGCAGTTCTTC.

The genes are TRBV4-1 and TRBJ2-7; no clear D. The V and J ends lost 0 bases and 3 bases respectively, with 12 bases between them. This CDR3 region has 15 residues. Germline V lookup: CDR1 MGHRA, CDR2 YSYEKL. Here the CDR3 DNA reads TGCGCCAGCAGCCAAGATCTCTCTGAAGGCTACGAGCAGTACTTC. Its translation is CASSQDLSEGYEQYF.

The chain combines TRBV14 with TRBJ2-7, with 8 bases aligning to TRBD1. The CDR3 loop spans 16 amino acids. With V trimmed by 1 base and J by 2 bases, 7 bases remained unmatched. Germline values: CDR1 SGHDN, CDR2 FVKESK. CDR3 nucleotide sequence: TGTGCCAGCAGCCAAGTTCGGACAGGGAGTGCCTACGAGCAGTACTTC. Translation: CASSQVRTGSAYEQYF.

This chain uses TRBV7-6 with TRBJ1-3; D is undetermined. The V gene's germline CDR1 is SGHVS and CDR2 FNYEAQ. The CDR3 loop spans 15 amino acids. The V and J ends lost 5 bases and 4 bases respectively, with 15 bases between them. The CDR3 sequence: CASSPFKGSGNTIYF. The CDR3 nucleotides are TGTGCCAGCAGCCCATTTAAGGGTTCGGGAAACACCATATATTTT.